The 30 T cell receptor beta chains presented below share a single source sample, sequenced in a study of blood T cell repertoires in COVID-19. Repertoires were generated with immunoSEQ multiplex PCR, while TCRdb's copy carries only in-frame clones and drops some. The data hold some 94,000 clones, with roughly 84% observed a single time. The sequenced material came from peripheral blood. Receptors originate from a man aged 65 to 85 with active or convalescent COVID-19.

The chain combines TRBV6-5 with TRBJ2-3, with 10 nucleotides matching TRBD2. The CDR3 is 13 amino acids. The V and J ends lost 6 bases and 8 bases, in that order; junction bases with no gene match: 5. The V gene's germline CDR1 is MNHEY and CDR2 SVGAGI. CDR3 region: CASRRTSGVTQYF. For the CDR3, the DNA is TGTGCCAGCAGAAGGACTAGCGGTGTTACGCAGTATTTT.

This clone was counted once. The V and J genes are TRBV27 and TRBJ1-3; TRBD1 is a possible D gene (5 bases). The germline gives CDR1 MNHEY, CDR2 SMNVEV (reference sequence). The CDR3 is 14 amino acids. Trimming removed 4 bases at V and 0 bases at J, with 7 bases between. The CDR3 spells CASSSGGSGNTIYF. The CDR3, as DNA: TGTGCCAGCAGTTCCGGGGGCTCTGGAAACACCATATATTTT.

V is TRBV25-1 and J is TRBJ2-6, with 7 bases identical to TRBD1. From germline, CDR1 is MGHDK and CDR2 SYGVNS. The CDR3 has 15 amino acids. J gave up 2 bases and V 3 bases, and 1 base lay outside the gene matches. CDR3 loop: CASSEGQTGANVLTF. CDR3 nucleotides: TGTGCCAGCAGTGAGGGACAGACTGGGGCCAACGTCCTGACTTTC.

V is TRBV14 and J is TRBJ2-5; maybe TRBD2 (5 bases). The CDR3 is 13 residues long. Trimming shortened V by 1 base and J by 2 bases, and 5 bases separated the two germline ends. The germline CDR1 and CDR2 sequences are SGHDN and FVKESK. DNA of the CDR3: TGTGCCAGCAGCCAAGCGGGACAAGAGACCCAGTACTTC. It is translated as CASSQAGQETQYF.

V and J are TRBV19 and TRBJ1-5, with D possibly TRBD1 on 5 matching bases. The CDR3 runs 13 residues. Germline-derived CDR1 and CDR2 are LNHDA and SQIVND (reference sequence). The V gene lost 3 bases and the J gene lost 6 bases, with 9 bases spanning the gap. CDR3 bases: TGTGCCAGTAGTATGGCGGGGGTTCAGCCCCAGCATTTT. Its protein is CASSMAGVQPQHF. Combining the CDR3 with reference TRBV19 and TRBJ1-5 gives the whole variable domain DGGITQSPKYLFRKEGQNVTLSCEQNLNHDAMYWYRQDPGQGLRLIYYSQIVNDFQKGDIAEGYSVSREKKESFPLTVTSAQKNPTAFYLCASSMAGVQPQHFGDGTRLSIL.

The chain combines TRBV27 with TRBJ1-2; the match to TRBD1 covers 10 bases. The J segment lost 0 bases and the V segment lost 7 bases, leaving 8 bases of the junction unmatched. This CDR3 has 16 residues. The germline CDR1 and CDR2 sequences are MNHEY and SMNVEV (reference sequence). CDR3 DNA: TGTGCCAGCAACCCGACAGGGGGCGACGCTAACTATGGCTACACCTTC. It codes for CASNPTGGDANYGYTF.

The rearrangement links TRBV9 to TRBJ2-4, with no clear D. The CDR3 is 11 amino acids. V dropped 3 bases and J dropped 8 bases, with 6 bases sitting between them. Germline loops: CDR1 SGDLS, CDR2 YYNGEE. The CDR3 DNA reads TGTGCCAGCAGCGCCTCGGACATTCAGTACTTC. Its translation is CASSASDIQYF. Combining the CDR3 with reference TRBV9 and TRBJ2-4 gives the whole variable domain DSGVTQTPKHLITATGQRVTLRCSPRSGDLSVYWYQQSLDQGLQFLIQYYNGEERAKGNILERFSAQQFPDLHSELNLSSLELGDSALYFCASSASDIQYFGAGTRLSVL.

The chain joins TRBV6-5 to TRBJ1-6; 9 bases map to TRBD1. Trimming removed 2 bases from V and 15 bases from J; junction bases left unmatched: 11. Per the germline V gene, CDR1 is MNHEY and CDR2 is SVGAGI. CDR3 size: 15 residues. The DNA of the CDR3 is TGTGCCAGCAGTTACGAACCCGGGACAGGGCTAGGCCTCCACTTT. This encodes CASSYEPGTGLGLHF.

This chain uses TRBV5-1 with TRBJ2-1; 8 positions match TRBD2. Germline loops: CDR1 SGHRS, CDR2 YFSETQ. V shed 2 bases, J shed 8 bases, and the junction held 6 bases outside the gene matches. The CDR3 is 14 amino acids. The CDR3 is CASSLLAVTDEQFF. The CDR3, as DNA: TGCGCCAGCAGCTTACTAGCGGTTACGGATGAGCAGTTCTTC.

The chain combines TRBV19 with TRBJ2-6, with 7 positions matching TRBD1. The V gene's germline CDR1 is LNHDA and CDR2 SQIVND (reference sequence). The CDR3 contains 16 residues. Germline trimming cut 4 bases from V and 0 bases from J; bases unmatched to any gene: 3. The CDR3 DNA follows: TGTGCCAGTAGTACCCCAGGGGGCTCTGGGGCCAACGTCCTGACTTTC. It codes for CASSTPGGSGANVLTF.

The chain links TRBV24-1 to TRBJ2-2, with 7 bases matching TRBD1. After removal of 5 bases from V and 3 bases from J, the junction contained 8 bases not matched to a gene. The CDR3 consists of 16 residues. Germline-derived CDR1 and CDR2 are KGHDR and SFDVKD. The CDR3 DNA reads TGTGCCACCAGTGCAGCAGGGGGTGCGGACACCGGGGAGCTGTTTTTT. This sequence encodes CATSAAGGADTGELFF.

There are a few counts of this clone. Here the CDR3 reads CASSPIGTNKIGTGELFF. The CDR3 DNA reads as TGTGCCAGCAGTCCTATTGGGACTAACAAAATTGGGACCGGGGAGCTGTTTTTT. The chain employs TRBV28 and TRBJ2-2; TRBD2 aligns across 7 bases. CDR1 is MDHEN and CDR2 is SYDVKM in the germline V gene. This CDR3 comprises 18 residues. The ends lost 5 bases at V and 5 bases at J; junction bases unmatched: 17. The full variable domain, its missing parts supplied by reference TRBV28 and TRBJ2-2, is DVKVTQSSRYLVKRTGEKVFLECVQDMDHENMFWYRQDPGLGLRLIYFSYDVKMKEKGDIPEGYSVSREKKERFSLILESASTNQTSMYLCASSPIGTNKIGTGELFFGEGSRLTVL.

This sequence joins TRBV2 and TRBJ2-1; D ambiguous. CDR1 is SNHLY and CDR2 is FYNNEI in the germline V gene. V was shortened by 2 bases and J by 9 bases, with 11 bases between the two germline ends. The CDR3 spans 13 residues. The CDR3 nucleotides are TGTGCCAGCAGTGAAACTGGGCTGGGTGAGCAGTTCTTC. It yields the protein CASSETGLGEQFF. Full variable domain (remainder filled in from reference TRBV2 and TRBJ2-1): EPEVTQTPSHQVTQMGQEVILRCVPISNHLYFYWYRQILGQKVEFLVSFYNNEISEKSEIFDDQFSVERPDGSNFTLKIRSTKLEDSAMYFCASSETGLGEQFFGPGTRLTVL.

The chain has TRBV11-2 and TRBJ1-1, with D perhaps TRBD1 (6 bases). The CDR3 covers 13 residues. Trimming cost V 5 bases and J 3 bases, with 10 bases left between them. CDR1 is SGHAT, CDR2 FQNNGV, per germline. The CDR3 nucleotides read TGTGCCAGCAGCAACAGACAGGACACTGAAGCTTTCTTT. Protein sequence: CASSNRQDTEAFF. Together with reference TRBV11-2 and TRBJ1-1, the CDR3 gives the full variable domain: EAGVAQSPRYKIIEKRQSVAFWCNPISGHATLYWYQQILGQGPKLLIQFQNNGVVDDSQLPKDRFSAERLKGVDSTLKIQPAKLEDSAVYLCASSNRQDTEAFFGQGTRLTVV.

The J gene is TRBJ1-1, the V gene TRBV28; TRBD1 might be the D (5 bases). V was shortened by 6 bases and J by 5 bases, with 19 bases between the two germline ends. The CDR3 consists of 15 residues. Per germline, CDR1 MDHEN and CDR2 SYDVKM. This CDR3 is CASSTQRAKGTEAFF. In DNA, the CDR3 is TGTGCCAGCAGCACCCAAAGAGCCAAGGGGACTGAAGCTTTCTTT.

A few counts support this clone. The chain has TRBV5-1 and TRBJ2-5, with 9 bases matching TRBD2. Germline V lookup: CDR1 SGHRS, CDR2 YFSETQ. After removal of 5 bases from V and 7 bases from J, the junction contained 21 bases not matched to a gene. This CDR3 comprises 18 residues. CDR3 DNA sequence: TGCGCCAGCAGTCAGGAGACTAGCGGACACGTCGTGTTTGGGACCCAGTACTTC. It encodes CASSQETSGHVVFGTQYF.

The rearrangement uses TRBV10-3 and TRBJ1-4; D might be TRBD1 (6 bases). V dropped 3 bases and J dropped 6 bases, with 8 bases sitting between them. From germline, CDR1 is ENHRY and CDR2 SYGVKD. The CDR3 loop spans 13 amino acids. The CDR3 sequence: CAISEQGDEKLFF. The CDR3 DNA follows: TGTGCCATCAGTGAACAGGGTGATGAAAAACTGTTTTTT.

V and J are TRBV7-2 and TRBJ2-7; 7 bases are shared with TRBD1. There are 14 residues in the CDR3. CDR1 SGHTA and CDR2 FQGNSA come from the germline V gene. The V gene end was trimmed by 3 bases and the J gene end by 3 bases; junction bases not matched to a gene: 5. The CDR3: CASSFDRDSYEQYF. The CDR3 bases are TGTGCCAGCAGCTTTGACAGGGATAGCTACGAGCAGTACTTC.

This clone was seen a few times. V and J are TRBV18 and TRBJ1-1; 8 bases are a match to TRBD1. CDR1 and CDR2 (germline): KGHSH, LQKENI. Trimming removed 3 bases from V and 5 bases from J; junction bases left unmatched: 11. CDR3 length: 16 amino acids. CDR3 sequence reads: CASSPSAQGGGTEAFF. The CDR3 DNA follows: TGTGCCAGCTCACCTAGTGCACAGGGGGGAGGGACTGAAGCTTTCTTT.

The chain's CDR3 is CASSVGAGLYNEQFF. In DNA, the CDR3 is TGTGCCAGCAGCGTAGGAGCGGGGCTTTACAATGAGCAGTTCTTC. The chain uses TRBV9 and TRBJ2-1; TRBD2 agrees at 7 bases. Germline V lookup: CDR1 SGDLS, CDR2 YYNGEE. V was pared by 0 bases and J by 4 bases, with 4 bases of the junction left unmatched. The CDR3 sequence is 15 residues long.

In its sample, this clone was seen a few times. The CDR3 region is CASSVRGGKDTEAFF. The CDR3 coding sequence is TGTGCCAGCAGTGTAAGGGGCGGCAAGGACACTGAAGCTTTCTTT. This chain uses TRBV2 with TRBJ1-1, with TRBD1 as a possible D gene (5 bases). In germline, CDR1 is SNHLY, CDR2 FYNNEI. The CDR3 has 15 amino acids. V was cut by 4 bases and J by 3 bases, with 15 bases left in between.

This clone was counted only a few times. The chain employs TRBV4-3 and TRBJ1-2; no definite D call. Trimming cost V 0 bases and J 8 bases, with 16 bases left between them. Germline CDR1 reads LGHNA; CDR2 reads YSLEER. CDR3 length: 15 amino acids. CDR3 nucleotide sequence: TGCGCCAGCAGCCAAGATCTACAGCCTCTAAGGGGCTACACCTTC. It translates to CASSQDLQPLRGYTF.

The CDR3 coding sequence is TGTGCCAGCAGTGATCCCACTAGCGGGGGGGCCGATGAGCAGTTCTTC. Translated, it gives CASSDPTSGGADEQFF. The chain recombines TRBV25-1 with TRBJ2-1; the match to TRBD2 covers 13 bases. J gave up 8 bases and V 3 bases, and 7 bases lay outside the gene matches. Germline lookup yields CDR1 MGHDK and CDR2 SYGVNS. The CDR3 loop spans 16 amino acids.

This chain joins TRBV10-3 and TRBJ1-2; D possibly corresponds to TRBD1 (5 bases). Per the germline V gene, CDR1 is ENHRY and CDR2 is SYGVKD. Between the trimmed V and J ends, which lost 6 bases and 6 bases, there was a span of 14 bases. This CDR3 is 13 amino acids long. CDR3 in DNA: TGTGCCATCAGATTCAGCAGGGAGGATGGCTACACCTTC. Its protein product is CAIRFSREDGYTF.

V usage is TRBV7-6 and J usage is TRBJ1-1; no clear D gene. Germline CDR1 SGHVS, CDR2 FNYEAQ. The V end was cut by 0 bases, the J end by 5 bases, with 10 bases between. The CDR3 consists of 14 residues. Here the CDR3 DNA reads TGTGCCAGCAGCTTAGCCGTCCGGGAGACTGAAGCTTTCTTT. Amino acids: CASSLAVRETEAFF.

This chain connects TRBV7-6 to TRBJ2-3; D uncertain. This CDR3 has 16 amino acids. The V and J ends lost 5 bases and 0 bases respectively, with 15 bases between them. Germline values: CDR1 SGHVS, CDR2 FNYEAQ. In nucleotides, the CDR3 is TGTGCCAGCAGCCTCGTTGGCAGTGCTAGCACAGATACGCAGTATTTT. The encoded protein is CASSLVGSASTDTQYF.

The chain joins TRBV3-1 (or the pseudogene TRBV3-2) to TRBJ2-3, with D tentatively TRBD2 (7 bases). This CDR3 comprises 13 residues. Between the trimmed V and J ends, which lost 10 bases and 0 bases, there was a span of 11 bases. The V gene's germline CDR1 is LGHDT and CDR2 YNNKEL (reference sequence). CDR3 nucleotide sequence: TGTGCCACTGCGGGGGCTAGCACAGATACGCAGTATTTT. It is translated as CATAGASTDTQYF.

The chain has TRBV5-6 and TRBJ1-2; TRBD1 matches 10 bases. Trimming took 3 bases from V and 7 from J; bases not matched to a gene: 12. Per germline, CDR1 SGHDT and CDR2 YYEEEE. The CDR3 covers 16 residues. CDR3 sequence (DNA): TGTGCCAGCAGCTGGGGGACAGGGGAGGGGCCCGGTGGCTACACCTTC. This codes for CASSWGTGEGPGGYTF.

This clone was counted a few times. The CDR3 loop reads CASSLGNSPTYGYTF. As DNA, the CDR3 is TGTGCCAGCAGCTTAGGTAACAGCCCTACTTATGGCTACACCTTC. The rearrangement joins TRBV5-8 to TRBJ1-2; D unclear. Germline CDR1 SGHTS, CDR2 YDEGEE. The CDR3 spans 15 residues. V was cut by 2 bases and J by 5 bases, with 16 bases left in between.

V and J are TRBV6-4 and TRBJ1-6, with D hard to call. V lost 0 bases to trimming and J lost 0 bases, with 6 bases between them. This CDR3 has 16 residues. Germline V lookup: CDR1 MRHNA, CDR2 SNTAGT. The CDR3 spells CASSDSECSYNSPLHF. CDR3 bases: TGTGCCAGCAGTGACTCTGAGTGCTCCTATAATTCACCCCTCCACTTT.